This entry lists 2 T cell receptor beta chains sequenced from one sample in a study of T cell repertoires in cytomegalovirus infection. Their specific antigens are unknown. Each CDR3 protein gets one entry after TCRdb re-called the reads with MiXCR. The table includes 80,000 or so distinct CDR3 sequences, roughly a quarter detected once. The sample here was CD8+ T cells from cultured PBMCs, taken from culture after CMV antigen stimulation. The receptors derive from a human donor in good health (CMV status not recorded). Some clones in this sample may be carry-over from other donors' samples.

J is TRBJ1-3 and V is TRBV27; tentative D call: TRBD1 (5 bases). V was clipped by 5 bases and J by 6 bases, with 14 bases between them. This CDR3 contains 14 residues. CDR1 MNHEY and CDR2 SMNVEV come from the germline V gene (reference sequence). The DNA of the CDR3 is TGTGCCAGCAGTCTGCGAGACAGCGCAAACACCATATATTTT. Translation gives CASSLRDSANTIYF.

This clonotype was detected ten times or more. V is TRBV7-8 and J is TRBJ2-3; D gene ambiguous. CDR3 size: 16 residues. The germline V and J ends were trimmed by 5 bases and 2 bases, with 17 bases remaining between them. CDR1 SGHVS and CDR2 FQNEAQ come from the germline V gene. CDR3 DNA: TGTGCCAGCAGCCCCCGGGCCCAGACACCCACAGATACGCAGTATTTT. It is translated as CASSPRAQTPTDTQYF.